This T cell receptor beta chain was recorded in a study of PD-L1 blockade in urothelial cancer. The assay was immunoSEQ multiplex PCR, and TCRdb's table has in-frame clones only and misses some. The repertoire consists of some 77,000 clones, with around 90% occurring once and the leading ten covering over 5%. This CDR3 has 10 residues. V lost 11 bases to trimming and J lost 5 bases, with 9 bases between them. This receptor was obtained from a woman aged 70-85 years with urothelial cancer. This sequence joins TRBV23-1 and TRBJ2-5, with unresolved D. TRBV23-1 is noted as an ORF with a role that remains uncertain. The sequencing here drew on PBMCs, taken around atezolizumab (anti-PD-L1) treatment. This CDR3 is CAFFPETQYF. The CDR3 bases are TGCGCCTTTTTTCCGGAGACCCAGTACTTC.